This passage covers 14 T cell receptor beta chains from one sample sequenced in a study of read filtering for tumor transcriptome and immune sequencing. The library was built from about 370 ng RNA with molecular barcoded adaptors for alpha/delta and beta/gamma chains. TCRdb re-called the reads with MiXCR, one entry per CDR3 protein. The sample gives about 62,000 distinct CDR3 sequences, approximately 18% of which show up once; 11% is in the top ten. The specimen sequenced was a population of CD138-negative cells sorted from bone marrow. These receptors came from a donor at least 40 years old with multiple myeloma.

Many counts were recorded for this clonotype. The chain recombines TRBV6-2 or TRBV6-3 with TRBJ2-1; 8 nucleotides agree with TRBD2. The CDR3 length is 13 residues. The germline V gene has CDR1 MNHEY and CDR2 SVGEGT. V was pared by 4 bases and J by 9 bases, with 5 bases of the junction left unmatched. CDR3 sequence reads: CASSLFGLAEQFF. The CDR3 DNA is TGTGCCAGCAGTTTATTTGGACTAGCTGAGCAGTTCTTC.

This clonotype has ten or more counts. This chain uses TRBV6-1 with TRBJ1-1, with D tentatively TRBD1 (6 bases). From germline, CDR1 is MNHNS and CDR2 SASEGT. CDR3 length equals 13 residues. V lost 6 bases and J 1 base, leaving 9 bases between the germline ends. DNA of the CDR3: TGTGCCAGCAGGTCACAGGGGAACACTGAAGCTTTCTTT. Translated: CASRSQGNTEAFF.

This clonotype has ten or more counts. The chain uses TRBV6-5 and TRBJ2-6; D unclear. The CDR3 sequence is 15 residues long. The germline V gene encodes CDR1 MNHEY and CDR2 SVGAGI. The ends were cut back, 5 bases at V and 0 bases at J, with 8 bases in the middle. DNA for the CDR3: TGTGCCAGCAGTCCGGGTAACTCTGGGGCCAACGTCCTGACTTTC. This sequence encodes CASSPGNSGANVLTF.

The chain links TRBV5-1 to TRBJ2-7, with a weak D call TRBD1 (5 bases). CDR1 is SGHRS, CDR2 YFSETQ, per germline. This CDR3 comprises 13 residues. With 1 base removed from V and 5 bases from J, the gap between germline ends came to 10 bases. The CDR3 loop reads CASSLRQGHEQYF. In DNA form, the CDR3 reads TGCGCCAGCAGCTTGAGGCAGGGCCACGAGCAGTACTTC.

The V and J genes are TRBV2 and TRBJ2-2, with D maybe TRBD1 (6 bases). Between the trimmed V and J ends, which lost 6 bases and 1 base, there was a span of 9 bases. Looked up from germline, CDR1 is SNHLY and CDR2 is FYNNEI. The CDR3 length is 14 residues. The CDR3 nucleotides are TGTGCCAGCAGGGCAGGGGTGAACACCGGGGAGCTGTTTTTT. Encoded protein: CASRAGVNTGELFF.

This clonotype was seen ten or more times. The V gene is TRBV25-1, the J gene TRBJ2-1; D ambiguous. Germline CDR1 is MGHDK and CDR2 is SYGVNS. The CDR3 runs to 12 residues. Trimming cost V 4 bases and J 5 bases, with 6 bases left between them. The CDR3 nucleotides are TGTGCCAGCAGTGGATGGGACAATGAGCAGTTCTTC. Residues: CASSGWDNEQFF.

This clonotype was detected ten times or more. The CDR3: CASSPIRQGQETQYF. For the CDR3, the DNA is TGTGCCAGTAGTCCGATTCGACAGGGTCAAGAGACCCAGTACTTC. The V call is TRBV19, the J call TRBJ2-5; 7 bases map to TRBD1. The CDR3 is made up of 15 amino acids. Losses at the gene ends were 5 bases for V and 2 bases for J; bases not matched to a gene: 8. The germline V gene encodes CDR1 LNHDA and CDR2 SQIVND (reference sequence).

As concerns this clonotype: Given a much more abundant clone one base away, this may be a read error. The gene calls are TRBV7-9 and TRBJ1-1; D is possibly TRBD1 (5 bases). Per the germline V gene, CDR1 is SEHNR and CDR2 is FQNEAQ (reference sequence). The CDR3 loop spans 14 amino acids. V was pared by 5 bases and J by 10 bases, with 20 bases between. The CDR3, as DNA: TGTGCCAGCAGCCCCGGCAGCGCACCCGGGGGAGCTTTCTTT. Translating it yields CASSPGSAPGGAFF. Together with reference TRBV7-9 and TRBJ1-1, the CDR3 gives the full variable domain: DTGVSQNPRHKITKRGQNVTFRCDPISEHNRLYWYRQTLGQGPEFLTYFQNEAQLEKSRLLSDRFSAERPKGSFSTLEIQRTEQGDSAMYLCASSPGSAPGGAFFGQGTRLTVV.

The gene calls are TRBV20-1 and TRBJ2-3; D is unresolved. The germline V gene encodes CDR1 DFQATT and CDR2 SNEGSKA (reference sequence). The CDR3 contains 14 residues. CDR3 nucleotide sequence: TGCATTGCCTATCCCTTGGTTGGCACAGATACGCAGTATTTT. This codes for CIAYPLVGTDTQYF.

This clonotype came up many times. The chain has TRBV7-8 and TRBJ2-7; D not certain. Germline CDR1 SGHVS, CDR2 FQNEAQ. Between the trimmed V and J ends, which lost 5 bases and 2 bases, there was a span of 7 bases. The CDR3 has 12 residues. The CDR3 here is CASSPTPYEQYF. The CDR3 nucleotides read TGTGCCAGCAGCCCCACTCCCTACGAGCAGTACTTC.

This clonotype was picked up many times. The chain uses TRBV4-1 and TRBJ1-2, with D perhaps TRBD1 (5 bases). The germline CDR1 and CDR2 sequences are MGHRA and YSYEKL. The V end was cut by 0 bases, the J end by 6 bases, with 17 bases between. The CDR3 length is 16 residues. DNA for the CDR3: TGCGCCAGCAGCCAAGATTTAACGGCAGGGCGGCATGGCTACACCTTC. Translating gives CASSQDLTAGRHGYTF.

This clonotype was detected only once. The rearrangement joins TRBV30 to TRBJ2-7; a weak D match, TRBD2 (6 bases). The V gene lost 5 bases and the J gene lost 2 bases, with 16 bases spanning the gap. This CDR3 is 14 amino acids long. CDR1 is GTSNPN and CDR2 is SVGIG in the germline V gene (reference sequence). CDR3 sequence: CAWAVGTLPYEQYF. The CDR3 DNA is TGTGCCTGGGCAGTTGGGACTCTCCCCTACGAGCAGTACTTC.

At least ten counts were recorded for this clonotype. The genes are TRBV4-1 and TRBJ2-7; 8 positions agree with TRBD2. V gave up 2 bases and J gave up 0 bases; unmatched junction bases: 3. The CDR3 length is 15 residues. Germline values: CDR1 MGHRA, CDR2 YSYEKL. The CDR3 loop reads CASSQTAGVSYEQYF. CDR3 DNA: TGCGCCAGCAGCCAAACAGCGGGAGTCTCCTACGAGCAGTACTTC.

This clonotype was counted only a few times. The chain uses TRBV13 and TRBJ1-4; tentatively, D is TRBD1 (5 bases). Germline V gene data show CDR1 as PRHDT and CDR2 as FYEKMQ (reference sequence). The V end lost 4 bases, the J end lost 4 bases, and 16 bases lay between the germline ends. The length of the CDR3 is 16 residues. CDR3 sequence reads: CASSSSNSGFNEKLFF. CDR3 nucleotides: TGTGCCAGCAGCTCGTCAAACTCAGGGTTTAATGAAAAACTGTTTTTT.